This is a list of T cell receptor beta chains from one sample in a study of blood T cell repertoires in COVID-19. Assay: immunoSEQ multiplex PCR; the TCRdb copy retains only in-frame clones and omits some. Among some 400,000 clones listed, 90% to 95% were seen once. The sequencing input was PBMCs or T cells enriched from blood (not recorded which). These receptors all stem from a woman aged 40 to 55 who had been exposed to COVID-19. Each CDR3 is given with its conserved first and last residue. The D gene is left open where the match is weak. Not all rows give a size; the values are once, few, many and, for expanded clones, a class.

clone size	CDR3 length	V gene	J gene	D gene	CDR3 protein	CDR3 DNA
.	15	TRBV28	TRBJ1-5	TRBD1	CASRETGLGGQPQHF	TGTGCCAGCAGAGAGACAGGGCTTGGGGGTCAGCCCCAGCATTTT
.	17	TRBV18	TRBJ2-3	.	CASSPLPTTGPPDTQYF	TGTGCCAGCTCACCTCTACCAACGACAGGCCCCCCGGATACGCAGTATTTT
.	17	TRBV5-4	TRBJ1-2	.	CASSFGGPSPSNYGYTF	TGTGCCAGCAGCTTCGGCGGCCCCAGCCCTTCTAACTATGGCTACACCTTC
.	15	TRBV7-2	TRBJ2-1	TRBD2	CASRPSTSGHNEQFF	TGTGCCAGCAGACCTTCGACTAGCGGCCACAATGAGCAGTTCTTC
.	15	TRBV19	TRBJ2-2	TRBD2	CASSIDSGRAGELFF	TGTGCCAGTAGTATAGATAGCGGGAGGGCCGGGGAGCTGTTTTTT
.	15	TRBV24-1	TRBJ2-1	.	CATSAGGASYNEQFF	TGTGCCACCAGTGCAGGCGGGGCCTCCTACAATGAGCAGTTCTTC
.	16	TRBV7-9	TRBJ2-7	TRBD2	CASSLSPGLEAYEQYF	TGTGCCAGCAGCTTATCCCCGGGACTAGAGGCCTACGAGCAGTACTTC
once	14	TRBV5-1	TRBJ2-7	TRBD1	CASSWTGDTYEQYF	TGCGCCAGCAGCTGGACAGGTGATACCTACGAGCAGTACTTC
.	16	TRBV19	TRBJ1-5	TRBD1	CASSPQGGKVIQPQHF	TGTGCCAGTAGTCCCCAGGGGGGAAAGGTTATTCAGCCCCAGCATTTT
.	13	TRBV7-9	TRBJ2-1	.	CASSLKSYNEQFF	TGTGCCAGCAGCTTAAAGAGCTACAATGAGCAGTTCTTC
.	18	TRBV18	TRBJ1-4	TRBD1	CASSPRGQGALTNEKLFF	TGTGCCAGCTCACCACGGGGACAGGGTGCTTTAACTAATGAAAAACTGTTTTTT
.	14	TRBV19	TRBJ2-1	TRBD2	CASSMTGGSNEQFF	TGTGCCAGTAGTATGACGGGAGGGAGTAATGAGCAGTTCTTC
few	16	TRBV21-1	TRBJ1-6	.	CASSKGGGSYNSPLHF	TGTGCCAGCAGCAAGGGAGGGGGATCCTATAATTCACCCCTCCACTTT
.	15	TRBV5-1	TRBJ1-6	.	CASSLGSGNNSPLHF	TGCGCCAGCAGCTTGGGTTCGGGGAATAATTCACCCCTCCACTTT
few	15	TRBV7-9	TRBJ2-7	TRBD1	CASSLATGQLYEQYF	TGTGCCAGCAGCTTAGCTACGGGACAGCTCTACGAGCAGTACTTC
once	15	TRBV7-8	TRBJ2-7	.	CASSSRSDRDYEQYF	TGTGCCAGCAGCTCTCGCTCGGACAGAGACTACGAGCAGTACTTC
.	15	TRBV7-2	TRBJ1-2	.	CASSPLGGPNYGYTF	TGTGCCAGCAGCCCTCTAGGGGGTCCTAACTATGGCTACACCTTC
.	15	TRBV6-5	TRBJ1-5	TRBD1	CASSPGTGRHQPQHF	TGTGCCAGCAGTCCCGGGACAGGGAGGCATCAGCCCCAGCATTTT
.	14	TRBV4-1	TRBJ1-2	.	CASSQDEGSYGYTF	TGCGCCAGCAGCCAAGATGAGGGTTCCTATGGCTACACCTTC
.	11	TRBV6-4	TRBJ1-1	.	CAETGSTEAFF	TGTGCCGAGACAGGAAGCACTGAAGCTTTCTTT
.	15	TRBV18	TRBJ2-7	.	CASSKAGLDSYEQYF	TGTGCCAGCTCAAAGGCAGGTTTAGACTCCTACGAGCAGTACTTC
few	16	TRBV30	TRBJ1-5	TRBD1	CAWSPIGQGGGQPQHF	TGTGCCTGGAGTCCCATAGGACAGGGGGGAGGTCAGCCCCAGCATTTT
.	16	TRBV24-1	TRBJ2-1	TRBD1	CATSDPDRGTDNEQFF	TGTGCCACCAGTGATCCGGACAGGGGGACAGACAATGAGCAGTTCTTC
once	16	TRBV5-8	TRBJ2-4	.	CASRTSRDTQKNIQYF	TGTGCCAGCAGGACAAGTCGGGACACCCAAAAAAACATTCAGTACTTC
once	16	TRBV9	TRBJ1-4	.	CASSVAHTSTNEKLFF	TGTGCCAGCAGCGTAGCACATACCTCAACTAATGAAAAACTGTTTTTT
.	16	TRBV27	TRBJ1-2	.	CASSPQPQGFYYGYTF	TGTGCCAGCAGTCCGCAGCCACAGGGTTTTTACTATGGCTACACCTTC
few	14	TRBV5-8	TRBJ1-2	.	CAGGRVNTFYGYTF	TGTGCGGGGGGTAGGGTCAACACCTTCTATGGCTACACCTTC
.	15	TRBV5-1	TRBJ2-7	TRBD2	CASSLERDREGEQYF	TGCGCCAGCAGCTTGGAAAGGGACCGGGAGGGCGAGCAGTACTTC
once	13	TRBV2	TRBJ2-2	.	CASRTMGTGELFF	TGTGCCAGCCGGACTATGGGCACCGGGGAGCTGTTTTTT
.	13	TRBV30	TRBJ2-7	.	CAWSVSPATEQYF	TGTGCCTGGAGTGTCTCACCAGCGACCGAGCAGTACTTC
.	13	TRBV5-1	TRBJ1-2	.	CASSLASGNGYTF	TGCGCCAGCAGCTTGGCTTCAGGGAACGGCTACACCTTC
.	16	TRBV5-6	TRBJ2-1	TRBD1	CASSRDSPESYNEQFF	TGTGCCAGCAGCCGGGACAGCCCTGAATCCTACAATGAGCAGTTCTTC
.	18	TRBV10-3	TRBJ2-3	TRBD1	CAISSNLGTGEETDTQYF	TGTGCCATCAGTTCAAACTTGGGGACAGGGGAGGAAACAGATACGCAGTATTTT
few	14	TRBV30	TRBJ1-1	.	CAWSPGQMFAEAFF	TGTGCCTGGAGTCCCGGACAGATGTTCGCTGAAGCTTTCTTT
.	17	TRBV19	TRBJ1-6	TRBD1	CASSTLSDRVGNSPLHF	TGTGCCAGTAGTACCCTTTCGGACAGGGTTGGCAATTCACCCCTCCACTTT
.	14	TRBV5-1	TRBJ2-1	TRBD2	CATKSQTSVNEQFF	TGCGCCACCAAGTCCCAGACTAGCGTCAATGAGCAGTTCTTC
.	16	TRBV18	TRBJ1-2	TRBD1	CASSPRSGQGSYGYTF	TGTGCCAGCTCACCACGTTCGGGACAGGGCAGCTATGGCTACACCTTC
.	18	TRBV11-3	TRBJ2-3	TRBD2	CASSKTVTSGGAIDTQYF	TGTGCCAGCAGCAAAACCGTCACTAGCGGGGGGGCCATCGATACGCAGTATTTT
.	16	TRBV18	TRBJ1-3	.	CASSPIGQSSGNTIYF	TGTGCCAGCTCACCAATCGGACAGAGCTCTGGAAACACCATATATTTT
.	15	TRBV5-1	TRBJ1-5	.	CAGTWGGVGNQPQHF	TGCGCCGGAACCTGGGGGGGCGTTGGGAATCAGCCCCAGCATTTT
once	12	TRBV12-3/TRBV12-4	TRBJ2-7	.	CASSYRVQTGHF	TGTGCCAGCAGTTACAGGGTACAAACAGGGCACTTC
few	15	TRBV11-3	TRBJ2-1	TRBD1	CASSFAGTDNNEQFF	TGTGCCAGCAGTTTCGCCGGGACAGATAACAATGAGCAGTTCTTC